One sample yielded the 6 T cell receptor beta chains listed below, sequenced in a study of shared clonotypes between healthy human individuals. TCRdb's copy holds only in-frame clones and misses some; the assay was immunoSEQ multiplex PCR. The sample lists roughly 1,000,000 clones, around 78% occurring once. The sample comprised memory CD4+ T cells from PBMCs. Documented subset: CD45RA-negative fraction. The receptors derive from a man between 18 and 35 years old in good health. Some clones in this sample may be carry-over from other donors' samples.

The rearrangement uses TRBV27 and TRBJ2-3; possibly TRBD1 for D (5 bases). Germline CDR1 MNHEY, CDR2 SMNVEV (reference sequence). The germline V and J ends were trimmed by 1 base and 7 bases, with 12 bases remaining between them. The CDR3 consists of 14 residues. The CDR3 sequence: CASSLLGRANTQYF. The CDR3 bases are TGTGCCAGCAGTTTATTGGGCAGGGCGAATACGCAGTATTTT.

The V call is TRBV29-1, the J call TRBJ2-7, with D tentatively TRBD1 (6 bases). The V and J ends lost 6 bases and 0 bases respectively, with 12 bases between them. Germline-derived CDR1 and CDR2 are SQVTM and ANQGSEA. The CDR3 runs to 13 residues. The CDR3: CSVRGSSSYEQYF. The CDR3 nucleotides are TGCAGCGTCAGGGGTAGTAGCTCCTACGAGCAGTACTTC.

This chain links TRBV7-9 with TRBJ2-2; 8 bases line up with TRBD2. After removal of 5 bases from V and 5 bases from J, the junction contained 10 bases not matched to a gene. The germline CDR1 and CDR2 sequences are SEHNR and FQNEAQ (reference sequence). The CDR3 is made up of 16 amino acids. CDR3 in DNA: TGTGCCAGCAGCGCACCGGGACTAGTGGGGACCGGGGAGCTGTTTTTT. The encoded protein is CASSAPGLVGTGELFF.

The chain has TRBV18 and TRBJ2-6; TRBD1 might be the D (6 bases). Trimming removed 3 bases at V and 0 bases at J, with 18 bases between. CDR1 is KGHSH, CDR2 LQKENI, per germline. The CDR3 has 19 amino acids. The DNA of the CDR3 is TGTGCCAGCTCACCCCTGAACAGGGCCCAGAGCTCTGGGGCCAACGTCCTGACTTTC. It yields the protein CASSPLNRAQSSGANVLTF.

This rearrangement joins TRBV5-1 to TRBJ2-7; 7 bases map to TRBD2. Germline V gene sequence: CDR1 SGHRS, CDR2 YFSETQ. This CDR3 is 15 amino acids long. Trimming cost V 3 bases and J 4 bases; bases outside gene matches: 10. CDR3 bases: TGCGCCAGCAGCTGGGGCGGGGGAGTTAGTTACGAGCAGTACTTC. Encoded protein: CASSWGGGVSYEQYF.

The V and J genes are TRBV29-1 and TRBJ2-2; D possibly corresponds to TRBD1 (6 bases). Trimming pared 2 bases from V and 5 bases from J, leaving 15 bases between. Germline CDR1 is SQVTM and CDR2 is ANQGSEA. This CDR3 has 15 residues. The CDR3 region is CSVERRQGKTGELFF. In nucleotides, the CDR3 is TGCAGCGTTGAACGGCGGCAGGGGAAGACCGGGGAGCTGTTTTTT.